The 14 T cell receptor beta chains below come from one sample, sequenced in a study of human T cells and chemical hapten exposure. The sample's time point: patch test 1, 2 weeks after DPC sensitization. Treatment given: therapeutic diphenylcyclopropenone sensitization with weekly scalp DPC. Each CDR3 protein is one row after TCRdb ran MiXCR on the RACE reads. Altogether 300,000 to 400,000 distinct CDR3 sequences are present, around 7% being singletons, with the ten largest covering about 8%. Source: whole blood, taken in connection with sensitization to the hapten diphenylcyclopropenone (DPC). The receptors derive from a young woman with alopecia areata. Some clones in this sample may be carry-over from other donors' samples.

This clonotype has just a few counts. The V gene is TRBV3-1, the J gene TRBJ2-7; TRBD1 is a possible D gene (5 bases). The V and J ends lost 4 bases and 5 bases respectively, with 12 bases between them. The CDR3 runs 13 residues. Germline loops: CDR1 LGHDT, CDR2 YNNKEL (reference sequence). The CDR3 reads CASSLDSRDEQYF. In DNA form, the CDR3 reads TGTGCCAGCAGCCTCGACAGCCGGGACGAGCAGTACTTC.

The CDR3: CASSLMRSGNSPLHF. The CDR3 region has the DNA TGTGCCAGCAGCTTGATGAGGTCGGGGAATTCACCCCTCCACTTT. This chain links TRBV7-9 with TRBJ1-6; D unresolved. This CDR3 has 15 amino acids. Germline V gene lookup returns CDR1 SEHNR and CDR2 FQNEAQ (reference sequence). With 3 bases removed from V and 7 bases from J, the gap between germline ends came to 13 bases.

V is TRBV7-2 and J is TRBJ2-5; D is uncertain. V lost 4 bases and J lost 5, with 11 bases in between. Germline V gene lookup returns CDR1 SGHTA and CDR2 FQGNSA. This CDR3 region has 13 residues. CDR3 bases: TGTGCCAGCAGCTCCAATTCAAGGGAGACCCAGTACTTC. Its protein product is CASSSNSRETQYF.

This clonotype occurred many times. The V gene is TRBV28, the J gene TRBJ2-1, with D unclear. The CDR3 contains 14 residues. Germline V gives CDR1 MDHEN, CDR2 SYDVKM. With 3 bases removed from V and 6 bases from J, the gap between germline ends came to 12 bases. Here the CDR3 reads CASSFYIRTNEQFF. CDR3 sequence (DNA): TGTGCCAGCAGTTTTTACATTAGAACCAATGAGCAGTTCTTC.

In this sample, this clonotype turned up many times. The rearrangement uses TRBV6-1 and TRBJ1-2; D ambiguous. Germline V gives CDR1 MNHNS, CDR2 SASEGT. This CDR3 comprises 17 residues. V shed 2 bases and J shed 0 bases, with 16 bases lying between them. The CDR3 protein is CASSERFQAVPNYGYTF. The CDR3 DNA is TGTGCCAGCAGTGAAAGGTTCCAGGCGGTACCTAACTATGGCTACACCTTC.

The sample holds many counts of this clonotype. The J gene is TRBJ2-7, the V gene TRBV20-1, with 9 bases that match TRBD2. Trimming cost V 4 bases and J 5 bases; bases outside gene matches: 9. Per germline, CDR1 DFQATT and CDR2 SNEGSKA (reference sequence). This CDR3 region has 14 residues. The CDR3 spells CSANSGGPIHEQYF. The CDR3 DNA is TGCAGTGCTAACAGCGGGGGGCCGATCCACGAGCAGTACTTC.

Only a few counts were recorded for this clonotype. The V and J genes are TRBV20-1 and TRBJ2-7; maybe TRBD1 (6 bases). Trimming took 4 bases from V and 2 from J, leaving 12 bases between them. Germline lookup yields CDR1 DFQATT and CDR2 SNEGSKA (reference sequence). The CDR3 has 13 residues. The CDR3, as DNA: TGCAGTGCTATCGGGACACTCCCCTACGAGCAGTACTTC. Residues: CSAIGTLPYEQYF.

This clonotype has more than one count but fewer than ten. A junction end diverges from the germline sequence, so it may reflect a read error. CDR3 coding DNA: TGTGCCAGCAGTGACTCAGACCGACAGGGGGTAGACTACACCTTC. Encoded protein: CASSDSDRQGVDYTF. The gene calls are TRBV6-5 and TRBJ1-2; TRBD1 matches 9 bases. From germline, CDR1 is MNHEY and CDR2 SVGAGI. This CDR3 comprises 15 residues.

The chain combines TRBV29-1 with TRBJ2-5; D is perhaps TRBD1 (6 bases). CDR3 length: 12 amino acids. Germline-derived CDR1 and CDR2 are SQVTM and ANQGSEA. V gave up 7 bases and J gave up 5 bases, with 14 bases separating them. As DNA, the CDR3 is TGCAGCGGTGGGGGCGATTTGGAGACCCAGTACTTC. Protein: CSGGGDLETQYF. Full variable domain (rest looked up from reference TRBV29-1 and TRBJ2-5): SAVISQKPSRDICQRGTSLTIQCQVDSQVTMMFWYRQQPGQSLTLIATANQGSEATYESGFVIDKFPISRPNLTFSTLTVSNMSPEDSSIYLCSGGGDLETQYFGPGTRLLVL.

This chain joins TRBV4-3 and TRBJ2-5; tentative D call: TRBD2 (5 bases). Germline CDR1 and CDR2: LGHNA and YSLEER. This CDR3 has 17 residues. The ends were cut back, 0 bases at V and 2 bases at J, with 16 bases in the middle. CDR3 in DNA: TGCGCCAGCAGCCAAGAGTACAGTGGGAGTTTTCAAGAGACCCAGTACTTC. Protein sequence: CASSQEYSGSFQETQYF.

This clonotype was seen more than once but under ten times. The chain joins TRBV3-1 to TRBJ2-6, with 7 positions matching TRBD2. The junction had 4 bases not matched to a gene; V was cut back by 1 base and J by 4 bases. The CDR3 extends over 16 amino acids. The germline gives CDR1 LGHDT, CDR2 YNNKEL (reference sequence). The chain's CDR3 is CASSQVGGAGANVLTF. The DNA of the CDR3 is TGTGCCAGCAGCCAAGTGGGAGGGGCCGGGGCCAACGTCCTGACTTTC.

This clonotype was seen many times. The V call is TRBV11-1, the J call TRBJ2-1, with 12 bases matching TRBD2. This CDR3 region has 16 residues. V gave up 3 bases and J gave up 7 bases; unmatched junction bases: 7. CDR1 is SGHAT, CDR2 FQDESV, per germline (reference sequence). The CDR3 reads CASSFPGLAGMNEQFF. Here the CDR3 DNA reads TGTGCCAGCAGCTTCCCTGGACTAGCGGGGATGAATGAGCAGTTCTTC.

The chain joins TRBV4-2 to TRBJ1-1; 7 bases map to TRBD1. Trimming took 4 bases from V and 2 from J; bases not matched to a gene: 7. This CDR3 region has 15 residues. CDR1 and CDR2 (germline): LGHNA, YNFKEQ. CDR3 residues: CASSRTGTANTEAFF. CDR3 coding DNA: TGTGCCAGCAGCCGGACGGGGACAGCTAACACTGAAGCTTTCTTT.

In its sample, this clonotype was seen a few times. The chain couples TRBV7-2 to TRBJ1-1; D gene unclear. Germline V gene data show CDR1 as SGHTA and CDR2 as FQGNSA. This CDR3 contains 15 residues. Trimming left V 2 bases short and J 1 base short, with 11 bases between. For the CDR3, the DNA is TGTGCCAGCAGCTTAAGGAGGATCAGGAACACTGAAGCTTTCTTT. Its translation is CASSLRRIRNTEAFF.